This T cell receptor (beta chain) was found in a study of CD8+ T cells in alopecia areata. Reverse transcription of extracted RNA yielded cDNA, which provided the sequencing template. TCRdb's table, derived via immunoSEQ multiplex PCR, lists solely in-frame clones and lacks some. The sample carries a few hundred thousand clones, 45% to 70% recorded once. From PBMCs, CD4+ and CD8+ T cells were sorted. CDR3 length: 15 amino acids. Trimming left V 6 bases short and J 6 bases short, with 17 bases between. Germline CDR1 is MNHEY and CDR2 is SMNVEV (reference sequence). The receptor was isolated from a human donor in good health. This chain uses TRBV27 with TRBJ2-2; D is undetermined. Sequencing was done on a sample of CD8+ T cells sorted from blood. CDR3 amino acids: CASSLLLGGPGELFF. The CDR3 coding sequence is TGTGCCAGCAGCCTGCTTCTCGGCGGACCCGGGGAGCTGTTTTTT.